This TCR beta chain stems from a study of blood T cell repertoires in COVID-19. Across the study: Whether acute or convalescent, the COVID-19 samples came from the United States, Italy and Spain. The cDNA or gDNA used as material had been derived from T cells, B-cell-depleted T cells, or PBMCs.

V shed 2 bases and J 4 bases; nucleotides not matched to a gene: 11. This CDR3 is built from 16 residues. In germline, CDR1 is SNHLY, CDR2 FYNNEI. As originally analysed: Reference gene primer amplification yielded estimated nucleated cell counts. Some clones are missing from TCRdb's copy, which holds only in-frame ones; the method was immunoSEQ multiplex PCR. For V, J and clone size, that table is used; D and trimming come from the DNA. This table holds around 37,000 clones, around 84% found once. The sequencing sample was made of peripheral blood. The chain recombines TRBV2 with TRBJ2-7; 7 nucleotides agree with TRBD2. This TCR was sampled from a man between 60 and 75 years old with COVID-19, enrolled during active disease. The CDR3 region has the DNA TGTGCCAGCAGTGAAAATCTTCGGCTAGCGGCTTACGAGCAGTACTTC. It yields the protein CASSENLRLAAYEQYF. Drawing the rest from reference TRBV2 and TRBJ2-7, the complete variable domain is EPEVTQTPSHQVTQMGQEVILRCVPISNHLYFYWYRQILGQKVEFLVSFYNNEISEKSEIFDDQFSVERPDGSNFTLKIRSTKLEDSAMYFCASSENLRLAAYEQYFGPGTRLTVT.